Shown below are 24 T cell receptor beta chains from a single sample sequenced in a study of PD-1 blockade in mismatch repair-deficient tumors. TCRdb's copy holds only in-frame clones and misses some; the assay was immunoSEQ multiplex PCR. The profile shows over 100,000 clones, 70% to 80% of them singletons. This material consisted of peripheral blood, taken around 60 weeks after starting pembrolizumab. The receptors shown here come from an adult with mismatch repair-deficient cancer.

J is TRBJ1-3 and V is TRBV6-5; TRBD1 matches 7 bases. V trimming: 4 bases; J trimming: 0 bases; junction bases outside the gene matches: 3. Germline loops: CDR1 MNHEY, CDR2 SVGAGI. This CDR3 comprises 15 residues. CDR3 nucleotides: TGTGCCAGCAGTTCTCGGGACAGCTCTGGAAACACCATATATTTT. This gives the protein CASSSRDSSGNTIYF.

Here the CDR3 DNA reads TGCAGCGTTGCCAGTTACACCCAGAACACTGAAGCTTTCTTT. It encodes CSVASYTQNTEAFF. The chain recombines TRBV29-1 with TRBJ1-1; D ambiguous. This CDR3 spans 14 amino acids. Trimming removed 4 bases from V and 1 base from J, with 13 bases in between. The germline gives CDR1 SQVTM, CDR2 ANQGSEA.

This clone came up a few times. V usage is TRBV10-1 and J usage is TRBJ2-2; 14 bases match TRBD2. This CDR3 has 19 residues. Germline V gene lookup returns CDR1 WNHNN and CDR2 SYGVQD (reference sequence). The J segment lost 3 bases and the V segment lost 0 bases, leaving 6 bases of the junction unmatched. For the CDR3, the DNA is TGCGCCAGCAGTGAGTCGAAGGGGACTAGCGGGAGAGACACCGGGGAGCTGTTTTTT. Residues: CASSESKGTSGRDTGELFF.

The chain has TRBV5-1 and TRBJ2-7; no definite D call. CDR3 length: 12 amino acids. V shed 0 bases and J shed 7 bases, with 8 bases lying between them. Germline V CDR1 and CDR2: SGHRS, YFSETQ. CDR3 coding DNA: TGCGCCAGCAGCTTGGACAGTAATGAGCAGTACTTC. This gives the protein CASSLDSNEQYF. The entire variable domain, with the rest obtained from reference TRBV5-1 and TRBJ2-7, is as follows: KAGVTQTPRYLIKTRGQQVTLSCSPISGHRSVSWYQQTPGQGLQFLFEYFSETQRNKGNFPGRFSGRQFSNSRSEMNVSTLELGDSALYLCASSLDSNEQYFGPGTRLTVT.

A word on this clone: Germline is not matched at one junction end, which may reflect a read error. The rearrangement links TRBV5-6 to TRBJ2-1; maybe TRBD2 (6 bases). Germline V gene data show CDR1 as SGHDT and CDR2 as YYEEEE. The CDR3 is 10 residues long. The CDR3 protein is CASSGGTAVF. CDR3 in DNA: TGTGCCAGCAGCGGGGGGACGGCTGTCTTC.

This chain joins TRBV9 and TRBJ1-1; 7 bases line up with TRBD1. Looked up from germline, CDR1 is SGDLS and CDR2 is YYNGEE. The V gene end was trimmed by 4 bases and the J gene end by 4 bases; junction bases not matched to a gene: 10. The CDR3 contains 15 residues. The CDR3 DNA is TGTGCCAGCAGCCCGAGGGGGCCTACTAGCACTGAAGCTTTCTTT. It is translated as CASSPRGPTSTEAFF.

J is TRBJ2-1 and V is TRBV9, with 7 bases matching TRBD2. CDR1 and CDR2 (germline): SGDLS, YYNGEE. CDR3 size: 15 residues. Trimming cost V 0 bases and J 6 bases; bases outside gene matches: 6. CDR3: CASSVAQRESNEQFF. As DNA, the CDR3 is TGTGCCAGCAGCGTAGCCCAGCGGGAATCCAATGAGCAGTTCTTC.

The chain uses TRBV19 and TRBJ1-3, with D maybe TRBD1 (5 bases). Germline V lookup: CDR1 LNHDA, CDR2 SQIVND (reference sequence). Trimming removed 2 bases from V and 0 bases from J, with 14 bases in between. The CDR3 sequence is 17 residues long. The CDR3 is CASSIRGRDLSGNTIYF. The CDR3 coding sequence is TGTGCCAGTAGTATAAGGGGCAGGGATCTCTCTGGAAACACCATATATTTT. The full variable domain, rest sourced from reference TRBV19 and TRBJ1-3, is DGGITQSPKYLFRKEGQNVTLSCEQNLNHDAMYWYRQDPGQGLRLIYYSQIVNDFQKGDIAEGYSVSREKKESFPLTVTSAQKNPTAFYLCASSIRGRDLSGNTIYFGEGSWLTVV.

The chain joins TRBV4-3 to TRBJ2-3, with unresolved D. Germline V lookup: CDR1 LGHNA, CDR2 YSLEER. V lost 1 base and J 6 bases, leaving 17 bases between the germline ends. This CDR3 is 16 amino acids long. CDR3 protein: CASSQGISREWDTQYF. In nucleotides, the CDR3 is TGCGCCAGCAGCCAAGGGATCTCGCGCGAATGGGATACGCAGTATTTT.

There are a few counts of this clone. The rearrangement joins TRBV20-1 to TRBJ2-5; a possible D gene is TRBD1 (5 bases). The CDR3 contains 11 residues. The V gene's germline CDR1 is DFQATT and CDR2 SNEGSKA (reference sequence). The CDR3 coding sequence is TGCAGCCTCCAGGGTCAGGAGACCCAGTACTTC. It is translated as CSLQGQETQYF.

The genes are TRBV19 and TRBJ2-2; D is uncertain. V was cut by 1 base and J by 5 bases, with 8 bases left in between. Germline CDR1 LNHDA, CDR2 SQIVND (reference sequence). The CDR3 has 14 residues. CDR3 coding DNA: TGTGCCAGTAGTATAGGAGTCAAAACCGGGGAGCTGTTTTTT. This encodes CASSIGVKTGELFF.

This chain uses TRBV7-2 with TRBJ2-1; 8 bases map to TRBD2. V shed 5 bases and J 4 bases; nucleotides not matched to a gene: 10. Germline-derived CDR1 and CDR2 are SGHTA and FQGNSA. This CDR3 is 16 amino acids long. The CDR3 region has the DNA TGTGCCAGCAGCCCGGGGGTAGCGGGGAGATACAATGAGCAGTTCTTC. Its translation is CASSPGVAGRYNEQFF.

In this sample, this clone turned up a few times. V is TRBV7-9 and J is TRBJ1-1, with D hard to call. The CDR3 is 13 amino acids. The germline CDR1 and CDR2 sequences are SEHNR and FQNEAQ (reference sequence). Trimming removed 4 bases at V and 0 bases at J, with 6 bases between. CDR3 DNA: TGTGCCAGCAGCTACGGCGTGAACACTGAAGCTTTCTTT. This sequence encodes CASSYGVNTEAFF.

This rearrangement joins TRBV6-1 to TRBJ2-2; TRBD1 matches 8 bases. Germline lookup yields CDR1 MNHNS and CDR2 SASEGT. CDR3 length: 15 amino acids. The V segment lost 5 bases and the J segment 4 bases; nucleotides outside the gene matches: 6. The CDR3 coding sequence is TGTGCCAGCAGTAAGGACAGGGTGGGCACCGGGGAGCTGTTTTTT. It codes for CASSKDRVGTGELFF.

The chain carries TRBV10-3 and TRBJ1-3; perhaps TRBD1 as D (5 bases). This CDR3 is 15 amino acids long. V was cut by 8 bases and J by 1 base, with 15 bases left in between. Germline assignment: CDR1 ENHRY and CDR2 SYGVKD. The CDR3 coding sequence is TGTGCCATCTGGGGACGGAACTCTTCTGGAAACACCATATATTTT. It specifies CAIWGRNSSGNTIYF.

The CDR3, as DNA: TGTGCCAGCTCACCAGAGACAGGGCGCTACGAGCAGTACTTC. The encoded protein is CASSPETGRYEQYF. The J gene is TRBJ2-7, the V gene TRBV18, with 7 positions matching TRBD1. CDR1 KGHSH and CDR2 LQKENI come from the germline V gene. V lost 2 bases to trimming and J lost 3 bases; unmatched junction nucleotides: 4. This CDR3 contains 14 residues.

The V call is TRBV11-3, the J call TRBJ1-3; D uncertain. This CDR3 is built from 12 residues. The ends were cut back, 3 bases at V and 8 bases at J, with 8 bases in the middle. The germline gives CDR1 SGHNT, CDR2 YENEEA. The CDR3 loop is CASSLEGDTIYF. In DNA, the CDR3 is TGTGCCAGCAGCTTGGAGGGTGACACCATATATTTT. The full variable domain, in which reference TRBV11-3 and TRBJ1-3 provide the parts outside the CDR3, is EAGVVQSPRYKIIEKKQPVAFWCNPISGHNTLYWYLQNLGQGPELLIRYENEEAVDDSQLPKDRFSAERLKGVDSTLKIQPAELGDSAVYLCASSLEGDTIYFGEGSWLTVV.

The chain links TRBV30 to TRBJ2-5; tentatively, D is TRBD1 or TRBD2 (5 bases each). Germline CDR1 is GTSNPN and CDR2 is SVGIG (reference sequence). The CDR3 covers 13 residues. V was shortened by 1 base and J by 4 bases, with 10 bases between the two germline ends. The chain's CDR3 is CAWSGGGLETQYF. CDR3 DNA sequence: TGTGCCTGGAGTGGGGGCGGGCTAGAGACCCAGTACTTC.

This clone was seen a handful of times. The genes are TRBV2 and TRBJ2-1; no reliable D call. Germline V lookup: CDR1 SNHLY, CDR2 FYNNEI. With 3 bases removed from V and 15 bases from J, the gap between germline ends came to 12 bases. The CDR3 consists of 11 residues. CDR3 coding DNA: TGTGCCAGCAGTGATTTTCGTCCGCTGTTCTTC. This codes for CASSDFRPLFF. The full variable domain, its missing parts supplied by reference TRBV2 and TRBJ2-1, is EPEVTQTPSHQVTQMGQEVILRCVPISNHLYFYWYRQILGQKVEFLVSFYNNEISEKSEIFDDQFSVERPDGSNFTLKIRSTKLEDSAMYFCASSDFRPLFFGPGTRLTVL.

This chain links TRBV10-3 with TRBJ1-2; D possibly corresponds to TRBD1 (5 bases). Trimming shortened V by 7 bases and J by 2 bases, and 17 bases separated the two germline ends. CDR3 length equals 15 residues. CDR1 ENHRY and CDR2 SYGVKD come from the germline V gene. The CDR3 is CAITYSQDKNYGYTF. CDR3 sequence (DNA): TGTGCCATCACCTACTCCCAGGACAAGAACTATGGCTACACCTTC.

The CDR3 region has the DNA TGTGCCAGCAGCTTGGACGGATATCAGCCCCAGCATTTT. It translates to CASSLDGYQPQHF. The chain has TRBV5-4 and TRBJ1-5; no firm D call. Deletions cut 0 bases from V and 5 bases from J, with 6 bases between. This CDR3 region has 13 residues. Germline V gives CDR1 SGHNT, CDR2 YYREEE (reference sequence).

The CDR3 DNA is TGTGCCAGCAGCGAATCGGAGACCGGGGAGCTGTTTTTT. This codes for CASSESETGELFF. The chain couples TRBV7-8 to TRBJ2-2, with no clear D. V was pared by 5 bases and J by 5 bases, with 9 bases between. The CDR3 spans 13 residues. Germline CDR1 reads SGHVS; CDR2 reads FQNEAQ.

The sample holds one count of this clone. The V and J genes are TRBV18 and TRBJ2-7; D is undetermined. CDR3 length equals 17 residues. The germline V gene has CDR1 KGHSH and CDR2 LQKENI. V was shortened by 2 bases and J by 2 bases, with 19 bases between the two germline ends. CDR3 in amino acids: CASSPSVLGQETYEQYF. In DNA, the CDR3 is TGTGCCAGCTCACCATCGGTTTTAGGGCAGGAAACCTACGAGCAGTACTTC.

The chain couples TRBV6-6 to TRBJ2-7, with TRBD1 matching 7 bases. The CDR3 contains 12 residues. V lost 6 bases and J lost 6; bases outside the gene matches: 5. Germline CDR1 and CDR2: MNHNY and SVGAGI (reference sequence). The CDR3 is CASRDDRAEQYF. The CDR3 DNA sequence: TGTGCCAGCAGGGACGACAGGGCCGAGCAGTACTTC.